This TCR beta chain emerged from a study of cytomegalovirus exposure and HLA in healthy donors. Primers for the PCR totalled 60 Vbeta and 13 Jbeta. The data were produced by immunoSEQ multiplex PCR, yet TCRdb's version contains in-frame clones alone and is incomplete. The sample shows 150,000 to 200,000 clones, roughly 84% of them seen only once. Per germline, CDR1 SGHKS and CDR2 YYEKEE (reference sequence). Between the trimmed V and J ends, which lost 1 base and 2 bases, there was a span of 10 bases. This CDR3 has 14 amino acids. The sequence was collected from a man aged 30-40 years in good health and CMV-seronegative. Sequences were obtained from PBMCs. The J gene is TRBJ2-7, the V gene TRBV5-5; no reliable D call. The CDR3 sequence is CASSLSISAYEQYF. CDR3 in DNA: TGTGCCAGCAGCTTGAGTATCTCGGCCTACGAGCAGTACTTC. The full variable domain, with the rest looked up from reference TRBV5-5 and TRBJ2-7, is DAGVTQSPTHLIKTRGQQVTLRCSPISGHKSVSWYQQVLGQGPQFIFQYYEKEERGRGNFPDRFSARQFPNYSSELNVNALLLGDSALYLCASSLSISAYEQYFGPGTRLTVT.